This T cell receptor beta chain was sequenced in a study of identical twins. TCRdb fed the 5' RACE reads into MiXCR, producing one record per CDR3 protein. The table lists approximately 700,000 distinct CDR3 sequences, around a sixth of them singletons. In this sample, this clonotype turned up a few times. CDR3 length: 14 amino acids. V was shortened by 0 bases and J by 6 bases, with 15 bases between the two germline ends. The germline gives CDR1 DFQATT, CDR2 SNEGSKA (reference sequence). These data were likewise used in another study, on T cells expressing NK-cell markers.

Sequencing used PBMCs. This rearrangement joins TRBV20-1 to TRBJ2-7; either TRBD1 or TRBD2 may supply D (6 bases each). This TCR was recovered from a woman aged 18 to 35 in good health. The CDR3 nucleotides are TGCAGTGCTAGAGATATGGGGGGCCACCGCGAGCAGTACTTC. Translated: CSARDMGGHREQYF.